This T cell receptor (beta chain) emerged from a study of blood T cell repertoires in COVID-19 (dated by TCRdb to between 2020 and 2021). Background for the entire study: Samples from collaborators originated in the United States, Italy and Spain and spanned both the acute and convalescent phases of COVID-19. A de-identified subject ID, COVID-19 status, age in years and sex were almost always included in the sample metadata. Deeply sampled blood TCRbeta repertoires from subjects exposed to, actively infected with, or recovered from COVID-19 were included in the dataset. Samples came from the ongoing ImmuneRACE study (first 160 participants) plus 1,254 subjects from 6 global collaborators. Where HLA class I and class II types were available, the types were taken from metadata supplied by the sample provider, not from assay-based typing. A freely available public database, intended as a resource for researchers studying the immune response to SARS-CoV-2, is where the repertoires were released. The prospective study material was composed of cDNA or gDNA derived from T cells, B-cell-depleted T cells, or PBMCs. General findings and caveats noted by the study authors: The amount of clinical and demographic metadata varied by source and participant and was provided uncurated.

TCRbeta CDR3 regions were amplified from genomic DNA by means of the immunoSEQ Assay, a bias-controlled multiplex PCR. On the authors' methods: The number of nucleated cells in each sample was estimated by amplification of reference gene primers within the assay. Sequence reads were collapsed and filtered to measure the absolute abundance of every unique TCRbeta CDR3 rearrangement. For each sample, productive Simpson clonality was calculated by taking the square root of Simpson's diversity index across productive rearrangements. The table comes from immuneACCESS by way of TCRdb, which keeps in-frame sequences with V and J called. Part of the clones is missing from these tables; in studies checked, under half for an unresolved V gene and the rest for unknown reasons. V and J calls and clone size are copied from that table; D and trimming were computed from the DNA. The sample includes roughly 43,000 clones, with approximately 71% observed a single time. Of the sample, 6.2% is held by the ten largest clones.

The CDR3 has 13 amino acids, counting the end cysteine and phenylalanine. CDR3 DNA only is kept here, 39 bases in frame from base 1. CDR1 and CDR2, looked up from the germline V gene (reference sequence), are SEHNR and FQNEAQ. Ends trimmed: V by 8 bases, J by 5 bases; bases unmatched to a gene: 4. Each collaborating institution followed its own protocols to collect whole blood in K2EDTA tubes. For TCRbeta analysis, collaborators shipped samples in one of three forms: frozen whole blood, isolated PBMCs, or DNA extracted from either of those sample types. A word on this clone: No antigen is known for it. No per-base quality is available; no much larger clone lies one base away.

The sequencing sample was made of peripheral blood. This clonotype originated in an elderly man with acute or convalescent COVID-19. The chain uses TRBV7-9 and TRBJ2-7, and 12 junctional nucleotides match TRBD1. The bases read TGTGCCAGCGGGGGACAGGGGGCAAACGAGCAGTACTTC. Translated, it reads CASGGQGANEQYF.